Shown below are 15 T cell receptor beta chains from a single sample sequenced in a study of cytomegalovirus exposure and HLA in healthy donors. PCR employed 60 Vbeta and 13 Jbeta primers. TCRdb's table, derived via immunoSEQ multiplex PCR, lists solely in-frame clones and lacks some. Here the sample spans some 150,000 clones, 75% to 85% being singletons. The sequencing sample was made of PBMCs. The source of these receptors is a female donor in good health and CMV-seropositive.

The V and J genes are TRBV4-1 and TRBJ2-3; 11 bases match TRBD2. The CDR3 is 19 amino acids. Germline CDR1 MGHRA, CDR2 YSYEKL. The trim removed 0 bases at V and 0 bases at J, leaving 8 bases unmatched. The CDR3 sequence: CASSQDWLAGGSSTDTQYF. The CDR3, as DNA: TGCGCCAGCAGCCAAGATTGGCTAGCGGGGGGCAGTAGCACAGATACGCAGTATTTT.

This clone appeared once. In DNA, the CDR3 is TGTGCCAGCAGTATGGAACGGGTCCCTCTCTCTGGCTACACCTTC. Protein: CASSMERVPLSGYTF. The gene calls are TRBV6-5 and TRBJ1-2, with D unresolved. This CDR3 region has 15 residues. V lost 5 bases and J lost 7, with 20 bases in between. Germline V lookup: CDR1 MNHEY, CDR2 SVGAGI.

The chain recombines TRBV18 with TRBJ2-1; 14 positions match TRBD2. V dropped 1 base and J dropped 2; count of bases not matched to a gene: 7. From germline, CDR1 is KGHSH and CDR2 LQKENI. CDR3 length equals 19 residues. The CDR3 reads CASSPQGLAGERTYNEQFF. In DNA, the CDR3 is TGTGCCAGCTCACCACAGGGACTAGCGGGGGAAAGGACCTACAATGAGCAGTTCTTC.

This chain links TRBV11-2 with TRBJ1-3; 8 bases are shared with TRBD1. The germline gives CDR1 SGHAT, CDR2 FQNNGV. The CDR3 has 18 residues. After removal of 2 bases from V and 2 bases from J, the junction contained 11 bases not matched to a gene. The CDR3 sequence is CASSLNPVGQGPGNTIYF. The CDR3 DNA reads TGTGCCAGCAGCTTAAACCCGGTTGGACAGGGCCCTGGAAACACCATATATTTT.

The chain links TRBV12-2 to TRBJ1-1. TRBV12-2 represents a pseudogene. The CDR3 contains 16 residues. The CDR3 loop is CASRAGPTAMNTEAFF. The DNA of the CDR3 is TGTGCAAGTCGCGCGGGACCAACAGCCATGAACACTGAAGCTTTCTTT.

Of note for this clone: At one end the junction does not follow the germline gene, possibly because of a read error. The V gene is TRBV7-3, the J gene TRBJ2-3; D might be TRBD2 (8 bases). CDR3 length: 15 amino acids. The germline gives CDR1 SGHTA, CDR2 FQGTGA. As DNA, the CDR3 is TGCGCCAGCAGCTCAGGGGGACTAGGCACAGATACGCAGTATTTT. It specifies CASSSGGLGTDTQYF.

The rearrangement links TRBV6-4 to TRBJ2-7; 10 bases align to TRBD1. The length of the CDR3 is 15 residues. Germline V lookup: CDR1 MRHNA, CDR2 SNTAGT. Trimming at V came to 0 bases and at J to 2 bases, leaving 1 base not matched to a gene. DNA for the CDR3: TGTGCCAGCAGTGACTCAGGGACAGGGGCCTACGAGCAGTACTTC. Residues: CASSDSGTGAYEQYF.

V usage is TRBV21-1 and J usage is TRBJ2-1; the table names TRBD2, a call not compared with the DNA. TRBV21-1 is reported as a pseudogene. There are 20 residues in the CDR3. The chain's CDR3 is CASSKFGGLDGLFSYNEQFF. CDR3 sequence (DNA): TGTGCCAGCAGCAAATTTGGAGGACTAGATGGGTTGTTCTCCTACAATGAGCAGTTCTTC.

The chain links TRBV5-1 to TRBJ1-1; D perhaps matches TRBD1 (6 bases). Per the germline V gene, CDR1 is SGHRS and CDR2 is YFSETQ. The CDR3 has 18 amino acids. V was cut by 2 bases and J by 0 bases, with 20 bases left in between. The CDR3 coding sequence is TGCGCCAGCAGCTTCCGGCTGCCAGGGGACATCTTGAACACTGAAGCTTTCTTT. Translation gives CASSFRLPGDILNTEAFF. Looking up the rest from reference TRBV5-1 and TRBJ1-1 gives the full variable domain: KAGVTQTPRYLIKTRGQQVTLSCSPISGHRSVSWYQQTPGQGLQFLFEYFSETQRNKGNFPGRFSGRQFSNSRSEMNVSTLELGDSALYLCASSFRLPGDILNTEAFFGQGTRLTVV.

This clone was detected only once. The genes are TRBV11-2 and TRBJ2-7; 8 bases align to TRBD2. The CDR3 extends over 16 amino acids. Germline CDR1 reads SGHAT; CDR2 reads FQNNGV. V dropped 1 base and J dropped 3; count of bases not matched to a gene: 8. The DNA of the CDR3 is TGTGCCAGCAGCTTAGTGGGGCGGGAGGAGGTCTACGAGCAGTACTTC. Residues: CASSLVGREEVYEQYF. The whole variable domain, filled in from reference TRBV11-2 and TRBJ2-7, reads EAGVAQSPRYKIIEKRQSVAFWCNPISGHATLYWYQQILGQGPKLLIQFQNNGVVDDSQLPKDRFSAERLKGVDSTLKIQPAKLEDSAVYLCASSLVGREEVYEQYFGPGTRLTVT.

The table lists this clone with a few counts. The V and J genes are TRBV29-1 and TRBJ2-7, with 7 bases lining up with TRBD1. This CDR3 is 11 amino acids long. The junction had 1 base not matched to a gene; V was cut back by 3 bases and J by 5 bases. Looked up from germline, CDR1 is SQVTM and CDR2 is ANQGSEA. CDR3 nucleotides: TGCAGCGTTGAGACAGGGAACGAGCAGTACTTC. Amino acid sequence: CSVETGNEQYF.

The CDR3 sequence: CASSSRTDPAGELFF. The DNA for the CDR3 is TGTGCCAGCAGCTCCCGGACAGATCCGGCCGGGGAGCTGTTTTTT. The rearrangement joins TRBV7-3 to TRBJ2-2; D perhaps matches TRBD1 (6 bases). CDR1 is SGHTA, CDR2 FQGTGA, per germline. V lost 4 bases and J 6 bases, leaving 15 bases between the germline ends. CDR3 length: 15 amino acids.

This clone turned up a few times. V usage is TRBV15 and J usage is TRBJ1-2; D might be TRBD1 (6 bases). With 2 bases removed from V and 4 bases from J, the gap between germline ends came to 14 bases. Germline V gives CDR1 LNHNV, CDR2 YYDKDF (reference sequence). The length of the CDR3 is 15 residues. CDR3 amino acids: CATSRPTGPGYGYTF. CDR3 DNA: TGTGCCACCAGCAGACCCACAGGGCCGGGCTATGGCTACACCTTC.

CDR3 bases: TGTGCCAGCTTTACCGGGACACAGGTGGTCGGGGAGCTGTTTTTT. It is translated as CASFTGTQVVGELFF. The chain recombines TRBV5-6 with TRBJ2-2, with a tentative D call TRBD1 (6 bases). In germline, CDR1 is SGHDT, CDR2 YYEEEE. V lost 7 bases, J lost 7 bases, and 20 bases lay in between. CDR3 size: 15 residues.

The rearrangement uses TRBV5-1 and TRBJ2-3, with D unresolved. This CDR3 region has 16 residues. Per the germline V gene, CDR1 is SGHRS and CDR2 is YFSETQ. V was cut by 4 bases and J by 0 bases, with 15 bases left in between. CDR3 in amino acids: CASSLDPPISTDTQYF. The DNA of the CDR3 is TGCGCCAGCAGCCTGGACCCCCCTATTAGCACAGATACGCAGTATTTT. Drawing the rest from reference TRBV5-1 and TRBJ2-3, the complete variable domain is KAGVTQTPRYLIKTRGQQVTLSCSPISGHRSVSWYQQTPGQGLQFLFEYFSETQRNKGNFPGRFSGRQFSNSRSEMNVSTLELGDSALYLCASSLDPPISTDTQYFGPGTRLTVL.